This is a list of T cell receptor beta chains from one sample in a study of cytomegalovirus exposure and HLA in healthy donors. The protocol was immunoSEQ multiplex PCR, while the TCRdb copy is restricted to in-frame clones and leaves out a portion. The repertoire has about 74,000 clones, roughly 94% of them found once; the top ten carry about 1.9%. Sequencing input: PBMCs. The receptors come from a woman between 18 and 29 years old in good health and CMV-seropositive. CDR3s include the opening cysteine and the closing phenylalanine or tryptophan. The D gene is left open where the match is weak. Only some rows state a clone size, as once, few, many or a class for expanded clones.

>TRBJ2-1|TRBV30|NA|NA
TGTGGTAGTAGCTCCTACAATGAGCAGTTCTTC
CGSSSYNEQFF
>TRBJ2-3|TRBV30|NA|TRBD2
TGTGCCTGGAGTTCACTAGCGGGGGGGTGGGATACGCAGTATTTT
CAWSSLAGGWDTQYF
>TRBJ2-7|TRBV18|NA|TRBD1
TGTGCCAGCTCATCTACAGGGGTGTGGGAGCAGTACTTC
CASSSTGVWEQYF
>TRBJ1-2|TRBV6-1|NA|TRBD1
TGTGCCAGCATTGGGGGCCGAGGGGGCCTCTATGGCTACACCTTC
CASIGGRGGLYGYTF
>TRBJ2-1|TRBV7-3|NA|NA
TGTGCCAGCAGCTTCCTTCAGACAAACAATGAGCAGTTCTTC
CASSFLQTNNEQFF
>TRBJ2-7|TRBV29-1|NA|TRBD1
TGCAGCGCCAGCCGCCGGGACAGGGGTTACGAGCAGTACTTC
CSASRRDRGYEQYF
>TRBJ2-7|TRBV4-3|NA|TRBD1
TGCGCCAGCAGCCAAGATACAGGGGGGTCGGAGCAGTACTTC
CASSQDTGGSEQYF
>TRBJ2-3|TRBV5-5|NA|NA
TGTGCCAGCAGCGGCGGGACGGGCACAGATACGCAGTATTTT
CASSGGTGTDTQYF
>TRBJ2-7|TRBV27|NA|NA
TGTGCCAGCAGTAACAGGGAATCCAACTACGAGCAGTACTTC
CASSNRESNYEQYF
>TRBJ2-7|TRBV2|NA|TRBD1
TGTGCCAGCAGTCCAAGCACTGGGGACAGGGCCTACGAGCAGTACTTC
CASSPSTGDRAYEQYF
>TRBJ2-7|TRBV27|NA|NA
TGTGCCAGCAGTTTCACTGGGGGAGGTTTCTCCTACGAGCAGTACTTC
CASSFTGGGFSYEQYF
>TRBJ2-7|TRBV7-3|NA|TRBD1
TGTGCCAGCAGCTCCGGGACAGGGGGCGAGCAGTACTTC
CASSSGTGGEQYF
>TRBJ1-5|TRBV5-1|NA|NA
TGCGCCAGCAGCTCCGAGGGGACTGGGGGCAATCAGCCCCAGCATTTT
CASSSEGTGGNQPQHF
>TRBJ1-2|TRBV5-5|NA|NA
TGTGCCAGCAGCCTCAACGGTAGGCAGGAAGATGGCTACACCTTC
CASSLNGRQEDGYTF
>TRBJ1-6|TRBV29-1|NA|TRBD1
TGCAGCGTAAGACAGGGAAATTCACCCCTCCACTTT
CSVRQGNSPLHF
>TRBJ1-1|TRBV14|NA|NA
TGTGCCAGCAGCCAATATCAGGGAGGGGCTGAAGCTTTCTTT
CASSQYQGGAEAFF
>TRBJ2-4|TRBV28|NA|NA
TGTGCCAGCAGTTTGGGGCAGCTCAAAAACATTCAGTACTTC
CASSLGQLKNIQYF
>TRBJ2-7|TRBV27|NA|NA
TGTGCCAGCAGTTTTTTGGCGGACATGAGCTCCTACGAGCAGTACTTC
CASSFLADMSSYEQYF
>TRBJ2-1|TRBV27|NA|NA
TGTGCCAGCAGTTTTCTTCCCCGGGACACTTATTACAATGAGCAGTTCTTC
CASSFLPRDTYYNEQFF
>TRBJ2-1|TRBV30|NA|NA
TGTGCCTTACAGGGAAATGAGCAGTTCTTC
CALQGNEQFF
>TRBJ1-2|TRBV27|NA|NA
TGTGCCAGCAGTTTAAAGGGGCGGACAGCTGGGGACTATGGCTACACCTTC
CASSLKGRTAGDYGYTF
>TRBJ2-7|TRBV7-9|NA|NA
TGTGCCAGCAGCTTAACTCCAAGAGTCTACGAGCAGTACTTC
CASSLTPRVYEQYF
>TRBJ1-1|TRBV2|once|TRBD1
TGTGCCAGCAGAGCCACAGGGGGAAACACTGAAGCTTTCTTT
CASRATGGNTEAFF
>TRBJ2-1|TRBV27|NA|NA
TGTGCCAGCAGAAAAGGACAGTTAGACTACAATGAGCAGTTCTTC
CASRKGQLDYNEQFF
>TRBJ1-3|TRBV27|NA|TRBD1
TGTGCCAGCAGTTCCCCCCCTTTTGGGGACAGCTACGGGTTATCTGGAAACACCATATATTTT
CASSSPPFGDSYGLSGNTIYF
>TRBJ1-4|TRBV9|NA|TRBD1
TGTGCCAGCAGCCCGGGACAGGGGGCAACTAATGAAAAACTGTTTTTT
CASSPGQGATNEKLFF
>TRBJ1-6|TRBV5-6|NA|NA
TGTGCCAGCAGCGTGGGGTTTCGAGATTCACCCCTCCACTTT
CASSVGFRDSPLHF
>TRBJ1-1|TRBV29-1|NA|NA
TGCAGCGCCGTAGGGGCCTGGGGCACTGAAGCTTTCTTT
CSAVGAWGTEAFF
>TRBJ2-5|TRBV2|NA|NA
TGTGCCAGCAGGGAGGACAGCCCCCCCCAGTACTTC
CASREDSPPQYF
>TRBJ2-7|TRBV14|NA|TRBD1
TGTGCCAGCAGCCCGGACAGGAGCTCCTACGAGCAGTACTTC
CASSPDRSSYEQYF
>TRBJ2-2|TRBV5-6|NA|TRBD2
TGTGCCAGCACCAGGATGGGGCGGGAGGCCGGGGAGCTGTTTTTT
CASTRMGREAGELFF
>TRBJ1-2|TRBV2|NA|NA
TGTGCCAGCAGTGGACAGGCCAACTATGGCTACACCTTC
CASSGQANYGYTF
>TRBJ1-1|TRBV6-5|few|NA
TGTGCCAGTCTAGAAGGGGCAGTGGGTGAAGCTTTCTTT
CASLEGAVGEAFF